This TCR beta chain was profiled in a study of blood T cells in healthy people across ages. Points from the study as a whole: Comparison with aged donors showed that long-lived donors had more naive CD4+ cells and higher diversity.

After removal of 5 bases from V and 4 bases from J, the junction contained 10 bases not matched to a gene. The CDR3 sequence is 16 residues long. Germline V CDR1 and CDR2: SEHNR, FQNEAQ (reference sequence). Concerning this clonotype itself: No antigen is known for it.

The donors, all healthy, were Caucasians living in Russia, aged about 6 to 95. A second PCR, run for roughly 7 to 11 cycles, used a sample-barcoded 5' primer plus a J-beta primer mix. Each cDNA molecule, via a template-switch adaptor with 12 random nucleotides, was tagged. MiXCR, applied by TCRdb to the 5' RACE reads, yields one record per CDR3 protein. Altogether about 970,000 distinct CDR3 sequences are present, roughly half being singletons, with the ten largest covering about a fifth. The V and J genes are TRBV7-9 and TRBJ2-5, with TRBD2 matching over 10 bases. Sequencing was done on a sample of blood. The receptor was derived from a woman in her sixties or seventies in good health. CDR3 in amino acids: CASSPGVAGGRETQYF. DNA for the CDR3: TGTGCCAGCAGCCCTGGGGTAGCGGGAGGAAGAGAGACCCAGTACTTC.